Following are 30 T cell receptor beta chains from one sample sequenced in a study of early T cells in non-severe SARS-CoV-2 infection (dated by TCRdb to the early 2020s). The receptor library was made with 5' RACE. Sequenced on a NextSeq 500. The public reads were run again by TCRdb, first through fastp at Q25 and then through MiXCR, and only productive beta chains were kept. CDR3 protein sequences are deduplicated, and each keeps its most common genes and DNA. Here the sample has fewer than 120,000 distinct CDR3 sequences; about 12% occur a single time. The ten most abundant clones make up approximately 3.8% of the sample. Sequencing was performed on whole blood, taken at baseline. These receptors came from an adult who was a healthcare worker with PCR-confirmed SARS-CoV-2 infection or an uninfected control (not recorded which).

This rearrangement joins TRBV9 to TRBJ1-4; D remains unclear. The CDR3 has 13 residues. Trimming removed 6 bases from V and 6 bases from J, with 12 bases in between. Germline V gene sequence: CDR1 SGDLS, CDR2 YYNGEE. The DNA for the CDR3 is TGTGCCAGCACCACATCTCCGGATGAAAAACTGTTTTTT. Translating it yields CASTTSPDEKLFF.

V gene TRBV2 combines with J gene TRBJ2-4, with D unclear. Trimming took off 4 bases at V and 2 bases at J, with 6 bases between the two ends. The CDR3 sequence is 13 residues long. The germline CDR1 and CDR2 sequences are SNHLY and FYNNEI. The CDR3 region is CASSVTTKNIQYF. The CDR3 nucleotides are TGTGCCAGCAGTGTTACTACCAAAAACATTCAGTACTTC.

The chain links TRBV7-2 to TRBJ2-4, with 10 bases aligning to TRBD2. There are 14 residues in the CDR3. From germline, CDR1 is SGHTA and CDR2 FQGNSA. J lost 7 bases, V lost 6 bases, and 6 bases had no gene match. This CDR3 reads CASRASGRANIQYF. The CDR3 region has the DNA TGTGCCAGCAGAGCTAGCGGGAGAGCGAACATTCAGTACTTC.

This clonotype was picked up many times. The gene calls are TRBV3-1 and TRBJ1-2; 7 bases are shared with TRBD1. Germline lookup yields CDR1 LGHDT and CDR2 YNNKEL (reference sequence). There are 14 residues in the CDR3. The trim removed 1 base at V and 4 bases at J, leaving 3 bases unmatched. The chain's CDR3 is CASSQGDSTYGYTF. The CDR3 bases are TGTGCCAGCAGCCAAGGGGACAGTACCTATGGCTACACCTTC.

This clonotype was counted ten times or more. The gene calls are TRBV6-1 and TRBJ1-2; no firm D call. CDR3 length equals 12 residues. Per the germline V gene, CDR1 is MNHNS and CDR2 is SASEGT. Trimming cost V 1 base and J 5 bases, with 5 bases left between them. CDR3 DNA: TGTGCCAGCAGTGAAGGGTGGTATGGCTACACCTTC. This codes for CASSEGWYGYTF.

This clonotype has more than one count but fewer than ten. The chain is built from TRBV7-9 and TRBJ2-7, with D perhaps TRBD1 (5 bases). Per the germline V gene, CDR1 is SEHNR and CDR2 is FQNEAQ (reference sequence). The CDR3 covers 13 residues. CDR3 in amino acids: CAIGHHRAYEQYF. Here the CDR3 DNA reads TGTGCGATCGGACACCACCGGGCCTACGAGCAGTACTTC.

This chain links TRBV7-2 with TRBJ1-1; 10 bases are a match to TRBD1. J gave up 1 base and V 5 bases, and 7 bases lay outside the gene matches. Per the germline V gene, CDR1 is SGHTA and CDR2 is FQGNSA. The CDR3 has 16 amino acids. CDR3 sequence reads: CASSPDRGRRNTEAFF. In nucleotides, the CDR3 is TGTGCCAGCAGCCCTGACAGGGGGCGAAGGAACACTGAAGCTTTCTTT.

This clonotype was detected only a few times. This rearrangement joins TRBV7-3 to TRBJ1-2; 11 bases map to TRBD1. The CDR3 runs to 14 residues. Germline CDR1 and CDR2: SGHTA and FQGTGA. Losses at the gene ends were 0 bases for V and 9 bases for J; bases not matched to a gene: 3. CDR3 amino acids: CASSLTGTGGRYTF. The CDR3 nucleotides are TGTGCCAGCAGCTTAACGGGGACAGGGGGACGCTACACCTTC. The full variable domain, completed using reference TRBV7-3 and TRBJ1-2, is GAGVSQTPSNKVTEKGKYVELRCDPISGHTALYWYRQSLGQGPEFLIYFQGTGAADDSGLPNDRFFAVRPEGSVSTLKIQRTERGDSAVYLCASSLTGTGGRYTFGSGTRLTVV.

The rearrangement uses TRBV18 and TRBJ2-1; 9 bases match TRBD2. Germline trimming cut 3 bases from V and 7 bases from J; bases unmatched to any gene: 13. The CDR3 runs 17 residues. Germline CDR1 and CDR2: KGHSH and LQKENI. In nucleotides, the CDR3 is TGTGCCAGCTCACCTTATTTAGCGGGAGAGAGACCGAATGAGCAGTTCTTC. It is translated as CASSPYLAGERPNEQFF.

CDR3 nucleotides: TGTGCCAGCAGACCGGGACGGAGCAATCAGCCCCAGCATTTT. As protein: CASRPGRSNQPQHF. V usage is TRBV12-3 or TRBV12-4 and J usage is TRBJ1-5, with D tentatively TRBD1 (5 bases). V dropped 6 bases and J dropped 1 base, with 10 bases sitting between them. The CDR3 has 14 amino acids.

This clonotype was seen repeatedly, ten times or more. The V call is TRBV12-3 or TRBV12-4, the J call TRBJ2-2, with D perhaps TRBD1 or TRBD2 (6 bases each). The ends were cut back, 3 bases at V and 4 bases at J, with 12 bases in the middle. This CDR3 region has 15 residues. This CDR3 reads CASSFWGDTTGELFF. CDR3 sequence (DNA): TGTGCCAGCAGTTTTTGGGGGGACACCACCGGGGAGCTGTTTTTT.

The chain uses TRBV12-3 or TRBV12-4 and TRBJ1-6; D gene ambiguous. The CDR3 covers 15 residues. The ends were cut back, 6 bases at V and 1 base at J, with 10 bases in the middle. Here the CDR3 reads CASRFAKSYNSPLHF. CDR3 nucleotides: TGTGCCAGCAGATTTGCGAAGTCCTATAATTCACCCCTCCACTTT.

This clonotype was observed a few times. The chain joins TRBV7-9 to TRBJ2-2; perhaps TRBD2 as D (6 bases). The V end was cut by 2 bases, the J end by 0 bases, with 10 bases between. The germline V gene has CDR1 SEHNR and CDR2 FQNEAQ (reference sequence). The CDR3 loop spans 16 amino acids. The CDR3 reads CASSLKAGPNTGELFF. CDR3 nucleotide sequence: TGTGCCAGCAGCTTAAAGGCGGGACCGAACACCGGGGAGCTGTTTTTT.

This chain connects TRBV20-1 to TRBJ2-7; TRBD2 matches 8 bases. Germline CDR1 DFQATT, CDR2 SNEGSKA (reference sequence). The CDR3 covers 14 residues. After removal of 1 base from V and 7 bases from J, the junction contained 9 bases not matched to a gene. CDR3 in DNA: TGCAGTGCTAGAGTTCCGGGAGGGCCGAGGGAGCAGTACTTC. This translates into CSARVPGGPREQYF.

The chain carries TRBV27 and TRBJ1-5; no clear D gene. From germline, CDR1 is MNHEY and CDR2 SMNVEV (reference sequence). The CDR3 runs to 14 residues. V dropped 2 bases and J dropped 7 bases, with 12 bases sitting between them. DNA for the CDR3: TGTGCCAGCAGTTTAATCCGGGCGGGACAGCCCCAGCATTTT. This translates into CASSLIRAGQPQHF.

This clonotype came up a few times. The rearrangement links TRBV5-1 to TRBJ2-7; 8 nucleotides line up with TRBD2. The CDR3 consists of 15 residues. Germline V gene lookup returns CDR1 SGHRS and CDR2 YFSETQ. After removal of 1 base from V and 3 bases from J, the junction contained 6 bases not matched to a gene. This CDR3 reads CASSLRAGDIYEQYF. The CDR3 DNA reads as TGCGCCAGCAGCTTGAGAGCGGGGGATATCTACGAGCAGTACTTC.

In this sample, this clonotype turned up a few times. The chain joins TRBV21-1 to TRBJ2-1; TRBD2, as called in the table, went unchecked against the DNA. TRBV21-1 is a listed pseudogene. The length of the CDR3 is 16 residues. In DNA form, the CDR3 reads TGTGCCAGCATCAAAAGTTTCGGAGGAACCTACAATGAGCAGTTCTTC. Translating gives CASIKSFGGTYNEQFF.

This clonotype showed up just a few times. The V call is TRBV28, the J call TRBJ2-3; D perhaps matches TRBD2 (6 bases). Germline loops: CDR1 MDHEN, CDR2 SYDVKM. V gave up 3 bases and J gave up 2 bases, with 18 bases separating them. The length of the CDR3 is 17 residues. CDR3 amino acids: CASSFPLQTGDTDTQYF. The CDR3 nucleotides are TGTGCCAGCAGTTTCCCCCTCCAGACGGGAGACACAGATACGCAGTATTTT.

The rearrangement joins TRBV29-1 to TRBJ2-7; 9 positions match TRBD1. J was trimmed by 2 bases and V by 1 base; bases with no gene match: 12. This CDR3 contains 17 residues. From germline, CDR1 is SQVTM and CDR2 ANQGSEA. The CDR3, as DNA: TGCAGCGTTGAAGGAGTGATGAGACAGGGGGATCCCTACGAGCAGTACTTC. This translates into CSVEGVMRQGDPYEQYF.

This chain uses TRBV3-1 with TRBJ1-1, with a possible D match to TRBD1 (5 bases). V was clipped by 4 bases and J by 7 bases, with 13 bases between them. CDR3 length: 13 amino acids. Looked up from germline, CDR1 is LGHDT and CDR2 is YNNKEL (reference sequence). The CDR3 reads CASSPLSRGEAFF. DNA of the CDR3: TGTGCCAGCAGCCCCTTGTCGAGGGGTGAAGCTTTCTTT.

The chain is built from TRBV29-1 and TRBJ2-5; D is ambiguous. CDR1 SQVTM and CDR2 ANQGSEA come from the germline V gene. V was clipped by 2 bases and J by 1 base, with 11 bases between them. The CDR3 totals 14 residues. CDR3 DNA: TGCAGCGTTGAATCAGCGTCCGTCCAAGAGACCCAGTACTTC. Translated: CSVESASVQETQYF.

The rearrangement joins TRBV28 to TRBJ2-1; 10 positions match TRBD2. Germline lookup yields CDR1 MDHEN and CDR2 SYDVKM. The CDR3 spans 16 residues. The V gene end was trimmed by 4 bases and the J gene end by 5 bases; junction bases not matched to a gene: 8. The CDR3 DNA follows: TGTGCCAGCAGTTCCGACCCTAGCGGGAGCAACAATGAGCAGTTCTTC. Encoded protein: CASSSDPSGSNNEQFF.

V gene TRBV5-1 combines with J gene TRBJ1-2; 10 bases agree with TRBD1. This CDR3 comprises 15 residues. CDR1 SGHRS and CDR2 YFSETQ come from the germline V gene. The V gene end was trimmed by 8 bases and the J gene end by 6 bases; junction bases not matched to a gene: 13. The CDR3 region has the DNA TGCGCCAGTCATCCCGCCGGGACAGGGGTTCATGGCTACACCTTC. This translates into CASHPAGTGVHGYTF.

This clonotype has a count of ten or more. The V gene is TRBV27, the J gene TRBJ2-5; D is possibly TRBD1 or TRBD2 (6 bases each). Looked up from germline, CDR1 is MNHEY and CDR2 is SMNVEV (reference sequence). V shed 7 bases and J shed 2 bases, with 20 bases lying between them. The CDR3 is 16 amino acids. The CDR3 spells CASNGGPGSKQETQYF. DNA of the CDR3: TGTGCCAGCAATGGGGGGCCTGGGAGTAAGCAAGAGACCCAGTACTTC.

This clonotype turned up a few times. The chain joins TRBV28 to TRBJ1-2; D not certain. The CDR3 runs to 12 residues. Trimming took 3 bases from V and 7 from J, leaving 9 bases between them. In germline, CDR1 is MDHEN, CDR2 SYDVKM. The CDR3 nucleotides are TGTGCCAGCAGTTTGTGGGGATCTGGCTACACCTTC. Amino acids: CASSLWGSGYTF.

The rearrangement uses TRBV5-1 and TRBJ2-4, with a possible D match to TRBD1 (6 bases). This CDR3 spans 15 amino acids. CDR1 and CDR2 (germline): SGHRS, YFSETQ. Deletions cut 3 bases from V and 0 bases from J, with 10 bases between. The CDR3 here is CASSWDTRAKNIQYF. The CDR3 DNA follows: TGCGCCAGCAGCTGGGACACCCGAGCCAAAAACATTCAGTACTTC.

This clonotype has just a few counts. The V gene is TRBV28, the J gene TRBJ2-5; TRBD2 agrees at 14 bases. The CDR3 is 16 amino acids. V gave up 7 bases and J gave up 2 bases; unmatched junction bases: 6. Germline values: CDR1 MDHEN, CDR2 SYDVKM. Here the CDR3 DNA reads TGTGCCAGCATGGGACTAGCGGGAGCGTGGCAAGAGACCCAGTACTTC. Encoded protein: CASMGLAGAWQETQYF.

This clonotype occurred a few times. The chain carries TRBV7-2 and TRBJ2-4; D assignment may be TRBD1 or TRBD2 (5 bases each). Germline lookup yields CDR1 SGHTA and CDR2 FQGNSA. This CDR3 has 14 residues. Trimming stripped 5 bases from V and 9 bases from J, with 17 bases between. Written as DNA, the CDR3 is TGTGCCAGCAGCCCCCGTATGACAGAGGGCATTCAGTACTTC. This translates into CASSPRMTEGIQYF.

This clonotype was detected a few times. The DNA of the CDR3 is TGTGCCAGCAGCTCCGACAGGGGTGCGAACACCGGGGAGCTGTTTTTT. Translating it yields CASSSDRGANTGELFF. The chain employs TRBV7-2 and TRBJ2-2, with 8 bases fitting TRBD1. Germline V gene sequence: CDR1 SGHTA, CDR2 FQGNSA. Trimming at V came to 4 bases and at J to 0 bases, leaving 4 bases not matched to a gene. This CDR3 is 16 amino acids long.

This clonotype was counted many times. The chain joins TRBV6-6 to TRBJ2-1, with unresolved D. Germline assignment: CDR1 MNHNY and CDR2 SVGAGI (reference sequence). The CDR3 consists of 16 residues. V was cut by 2 bases and J by 8 bases, with 19 bases left in between. CDR3 region: CASSYRRLDRADEQFF. The DNA of the CDR3 is TGTGCCAGCAGTTACCGACGCCTGGACCGGGCCGATGAGCAGTTCTTC.